The sequence of this T cell receptor beta chain was determined in a study of cytomegalovirus exposure and HLA in healthy donors. The study ran its PCR with 60 Vbeta and 13 Jbeta primers. Method: immunoSEQ multiplex PCR; TCRdb's copy keeps in-frame clones and lacks some. The table includes some 180,000 clones, 82% detected once. Per germline, CDR1 WSHSY and CDR2 SAAADI. There are 14 residues in the CDR3. V trimming: 4 bases; J trimming: 4 bases; junction bases outside the gene matches: 3. The chain has TRBV10-2 and TRBJ2-5, with TRBD2 matching over 10 bases. This TCR derives from a man aged 35 to 55 in good health and CMV-seronegative. Sequenced sample: PBMCs. CDR3 DNA sequence: TGCGCCAGCAGTGTAGTAGCGGGGGGAGAGACCCAGTACTTC. Protein product: CASSVVAGGETQYF.